This T cell receptor (beta chain) was observed in a study of blood T cell repertoires in COVID-19. Study at large: Samples of COVID-19 (acute and convalescent) were obtained from the United States, Italy and Spain.

This clone was counted only a few times. Generated by immunoSEQ multiplex PCR, the TCRdb table keeps only in-frame clones and is missing some. Of under 200,000 clones in the sample, 84% were seen once. The TCR was taken from a man in his fifties or sixties who had recovered from COVID-19. Sequencing input: PBMCs or T cells enriched from blood (not recorded which).

In nucleotides, the CDR3 is TGTGCCAGCAGTTACAGGGATTTCACTGAAGCTTTCTTT. This gives the protein CASSYRDFTEAFF. This chain links TRBV2 with TRBJ1-1, with a possible D match to TRBD1 (6 bases). V lost 5 bases to trimming and J lost 4 bases, with 11 bases between them. Germline V CDR1 and CDR2: SNHLY, FYNNEI. This CDR3 comprises 13 residues.